Below are 14 T cell receptor delta chains sequenced from a single sample in a study of γδ T cells in repeated Plasmodium falciparum infection. Vgamma9/Vdelta2+ and Vdelta2-negative gammadelta T cells were flow-sorted from PBMC for bulk sequencing. TCRdb re-called the multiplex PCR reads with CATT. The sample includes tens of thousands of delta-chain clones, less than 1% seen only once; the top ten take over 8.5%. The sequenced material came from gamma-delta T cells from blood. Receptors were obtained from a pool of human donors (malaria-infected and uninfected, not separated).

This clone occurred a few times. TCRdb has a much larger clone's protein, which differs at residue 10 from the translation of this DNA, likely because of a read error; what is shown is the protein translated from the DNA. The chain recombines TRDV2 with TRDJ3; 12 bases match TRDD3. TCRdb is silent on the J gene; assignment here came from matching the DNA to germline. Germline V gene sequence: CDR1 GEAIGNYY, CDR2 EKD. With V trimmed by 4 bases and J by 0 bases, 6 bases remained unmatched. The CDR3 runs 19 residues. CDR3 in DNA: TGTGCCTGTGATTCTCTGGGGGATACGGGCTCCTGGGACACCCGACAGATGTTTTTC. Its translation: CACDSLGDTGSWDTRQMFF.

Comment on this clone: The protein given by TCRdb reflects a much larger clone and differs at residue 6 from this DNA's translation, likely from a read error; the protein shown is the DNA's translation. The CDR3 loop reads CACDTFMGTGGFATDKLIF. The CDR3 DNA reads TGTGCCTGTGACACCTTTATGGGGACTGGGGGATTCGCCACCGATAAACTCATCTTT. V gene TRDV2 combines with J gene TRDJ1; TRDD3 agrees at 10 bases. With V trimmed by 0 bases and J by 1 base, 13 bases remained unmatched. Germline V gene data show CDR1 as GEAIGNYY and CDR2 as EKD. This CDR3 is 19 amino acids long.

As regards this clone: The mismatch at residue 12 between this DNA's translation and the TCRdb protein of a much larger clone likely reflects a read error; the protein shown is translated from the DNA. This sequence joins TRDV2 and TRDJ1, with 8 bases that match TRDD3. No J segment appears in TCRdb, so it was assigned here by matching the sequence to germline. V trimming: 3 bases; J trimming: 7 bases; junction bases outside the gene matches: 15. This CDR3 contains 16 residues. Per germline, CDR1 GEAIGNYY and CDR2 EKD. The CDR3 DNA reads as TGTGCCTGTGACGAATCCACTGGGGGCTCACCCGGTAAACTCATCTTT. Its protein product is CACDESTGGSPGKLIF.

This clone came up many times. The translation of this DNA and the TCRdb protein of a much larger clone differ at residue 4, probably owing to a read error; the protein shown here is translated from the DNA. V is TRDV2 and J is TRDJ2, with 9 nucleotides matching TRDD3. Assignment of the J gene here rests on matching the DNA to germline, because TCRdb gives none. This CDR3 is built from 17 residues. The ends lost 5 bases at V and 4 bases at J; junction bases unmatched: 13. Germline V lookup: CDR1 GEAIGNYY, CDR2 EKD. The CDR3: CACGTVGDTRATAQLFF. The CDR3 DNA follows: TGTGCCTGTGGCACAGTAGGGGATACGCGGGCGACAGCACAACTCTTCTTT.

There are a few counts of this clone. A far larger clone is one base from this, pointing to a likely read error. This CDR3 is also generated by other DNA sequences in the sample. The chain couples TRDV2 to TRDJ1, with 8 nucleotides matching TRDD2. TCRdb records no J gene; here it was assigned by comparing the DNA to germline. CDR1 is GEAIGNYY and CDR2 is EKD in the germline V gene. The CDR3 has 21 residues. The trim removed 1 base at V and 2 bases at J, leaving 23 bases unmatched. The CDR3 DNA follows: TGTGCCTGTGACACGCTCCTTCCTAGATTGGTGGTTGGCTCCGCGACCGATAAACTCATCTTT. Protein: CACDTLLPRLVVGSATDKLIF.

Turning to this clone: TCRdb has a much larger clone's protein, which differs at residue 3 from the translation of this DNA, likely because of a read error; what is shown is the protein translated from the DNA. The chain is built from TRDV3 and TRDJ3, with 7 nucleotides matching TRDD3. The J gene comes from matching the DNA to germline here; TCRdb lacks it. CDR1 and CDR2 from the germline V gene are TVYSNPD and GDNSRS (reference sequence). The CDR3 totals 26 residues. J lost 0 bases, V lost 5 bases, and 37 bases had no gene match. The CDR3 DNA is TGTGCCCTTAATGATCTAACCCTCTTCGAGACTACTGATGTGGGGGACAGCTCCTGGGACACCCGACAGATGTTTTTC. It codes for CALNDLTLFETTDVGDSSWDTRQMFF.

This clone was detected only a few times. The amino acid sequence in TCRdb belongs to a much larger clone and departs from this DNA's translation at residue 19, likely a sequencing read error; the sequence shown is translated from the DNA. The chain recombines TRDV1 with TRDJ1; TRDD3 aligns across 11 bases. Because TCRdb records no J gene, it was assigned here through a match of the DNA to germline. The CDR3 totals 23 residues. Germline V CDR1 and CDR2: TSWWSYY, QGS. CDR3 sequence (DNA): TGTGCTCTTGGGGAACTTCAACTTCCTTCCTACTGGCTGGGGGATACTTCCACCGTTAAACTCATCTTT. Translated: CALGELQLPSYWLGDTSTVKLIF.

The table lists this clone with a few counts. TCRdb shows a much larger clone's protein in place of this DNA's translation, and the two differ at residue 17, likely through a read error; the protein shown is translated from the DNA. The chain is built from TRDV1 and TRDJ1; tentative D call: TRDD2 (8 bases). The J gene was missing in TCRdb and was found by matching the end of the DNA to germline. This CDR3 region has 20 residues. The V gene's germline CDR1 is TSWWSYY and CDR2 QGS. V was shortened by 5 bases and J by 9 bases, with 37 bases between the two germline ends. As DNA, the CDR3 is TGTGCTCTTGGGACTGATCTTCCTACTTTTACTGGGGTTGCCACCGCAGAACTCATCTTT. This codes for CALGTDLPTFTGVATAELIF.

This clone was counted a few times. It differs at one base from a far larger clone, so likely a read error. The same CDR3 can be traced to other DNA sequences in this sample. The V gene was identified as TRDV1, while no J gene was called; the D call of TRDD3 is as the table states it, not checked on the DNA. CDR1 and CDR2 from the germline V gene are TSWWSYY and QGS. The CDR3 has 19 amino acids. This CDR3 is CALGEPTILGDLPSDKLIF. The CDR3 DNA reads TGTGCTCTTGGGGAACCCACTATTCTGGGGGATCTACCTTCCGATAAACTCATCTTC.

The V gene is TRDV1, the J gene TRDJ1; 10 bases are a match to TRDD3. The CDR3 loop spans 19 amino acids. CDR1 is TSWWSYY and CDR2 is QGS in the germline V gene. The junction had 32 bases not matched to a gene; V was cut back by 8 bases and J by 14 bases. The CDR3 loop reads CALSFAGGYRLRGKDKIIF. Here the CDR3 DNA reads TGTGCTCTTTCCTTCGCTGGGGGATATAGACTACGAGGCAAAGATAAAATAATCTTT.

This clone appeared a few times. For this DNA, TCRdb reports the protein of a much larger clone, which diverges at residue 11, most likely from a read error; the protein presented here is translated directly from the DNA. The chain carries TRDV2 and TRDJ1, with 10 bases aligning to TRDD3. Germline loops: CDR1 GEAIGNYY, CDR2 EKD. With V trimmed by 3 bases and J by 3 bases, 12 bases remained unmatched. The CDR3 contains 17 residues. In DNA, the CDR3 is TGTGCCTGTGACTCGATTCTACTGGGGGATGCCCCCGATAAACTCATCTTT. It translates to CACDSILLGDAPDKLIF.

On this clone itself: The translation of this DNA and the TCRdb protein of a much larger clone differ at residue 5, probably owing to a read error; the protein shown here is translated from the DNA. The rearrangement uses TRDV2 and TRDJ1, with D maybe TRDD2 (5 bases). Trimming removed 3 bases at V and 0 bases at J, with 22 bases between. Germline V gene data show CDR1 as GEAIGNYY and CDR2 as EKD. This CDR3 has 18 amino acids. The CDR3 nucleotides are TGTGCCTGTGACGCCACGGTCCCTACTTCGGCTAACACCGATAAACTCATCTTT. Amino acids: CACDATVPTSANTDKLIF.

This clone was found many times. The TCRdb protein, from a much larger clone, departs from this DNA's translation at residue 5, likely by read error; the protein shown derives from the DNA. The chain carries TRDV2 and TRDJ1; 8 bases agree with TRDD3. The CDR3 sequence is 21 residues long. V lost 5 bases to trimming and J lost 0 bases; unmatched junction nucleotides: 25. In germline, CDR1 is GEAIGNYY, CDR2 EKD. CDR3 nucleotide sequence: TGTGCCTGTGTACCTCCTTTCCCTCGCCTACTGGGGGGTAAGTACACCGATAAACTCATCTTT. Protein sequence: CACVPPFPRLLGGKYTDKLIF.

Concerning this clone: For this DNA, TCRdb reports the protein of a much larger clone, which diverges at residue 6, most likely from a read error; the protein presented here is translated directly from the DNA. The chain uses TRAV36/DV7 and TRDJ1; 10 bases agree with TRDD3. The J gene was missing in TCRdb and was found by matching the end of the DNA to germline. The trim removed 4 bases at V and 0 bases at J, leaving 9 bases unmatched. Germline V CDR1 and CDR2: VTNFRS, LTSSGIE (reference sequence). The length of the CDR3 is 16 residues. The CDR3 here is CAVSNAGGYYTDKLIF. In DNA form, the CDR3 reads TGTGCTGTGTCCAATGCTGGGGGATATTACACCGATAAACTCATCTTT.